This TCR beta chain was obtained from a study of blood T cell repertoires in COVID-19. Profiling relied on immunoSEQ multiplex PCR, and the TCRdb table lists in-frame clones only, not all of them. This sample has around 140,000 clones, with under 90% found just once. Trimming cost V 0 bases and J 2 bases, with 11 bases left between them. The germline V gene encodes CDR1 SGHTA and CDR2 FQGNSA. This CDR3 has 15 amino acids. The sample taken for sequencing was peripheral blood. This receptor was identified in an older man who had recovered from COVID-19. J is TRBJ2-7 and V is TRBV7-2, with a tentative D call TRBD2 (5 bases). The CDR3 nucleotides are TGTGCCAGCAGCTTAGCTCCGGGAACCACCTACGAGCAGTACTTC. Translation gives CASSLAPGTTYEQYF.